This T cell receptor (beta chain) was sequenced in a study of cytomegalovirus exposure and HLA in healthy donors. Study results and limitations: Upon later analysis, HLA-associated TCR beta chains proved more clonally expanded than other, equally common chains.

Only one count was recorded for this clone. What it binds is unknown. PCR primers comprised 60 Vbeta and 13 Jbeta primers. Assay: immunoSEQ multiplex PCR; the TCRdb copy retains only in-frame clones and omits some. This sample yields some 100,000 clones, of which about three quarters are seen a single time; under 5.5% belongs to the top ten. The CDR3 has 12 residues. In germline, CDR1 is SEHNR, CDR2 FQNEAQ (reference sequence). Trimming took 6 bases from V and 7 from J; bases not matched to a gene: 2. This chain connects TRBV7-9 to TRBJ2-1; 8 bases agree with TRBD1. Input material: PBMCs. This sequence was found in a woman aged 40 to 50 in good health and CMV-seropositive. Here the CDR3 DNA reads TGTGCCAGCAGACAGGGGGATAATGAGCAGTTCTTC. It is translated as CASRQGDNEQFF. The full variable domain, its missing parts supplied by reference TRBV7-9 and TRBJ2-1, is DTGVSQNPRHKITKRGQNVTFRCDPISEHNRLYWYRQTLGQGPEFLTYFQNEAQLEKSRLLSDRFSAERPKGSFSTLEIQRTEQGDSAMYLCASRQGDNEQFFGPGTRLTVL.